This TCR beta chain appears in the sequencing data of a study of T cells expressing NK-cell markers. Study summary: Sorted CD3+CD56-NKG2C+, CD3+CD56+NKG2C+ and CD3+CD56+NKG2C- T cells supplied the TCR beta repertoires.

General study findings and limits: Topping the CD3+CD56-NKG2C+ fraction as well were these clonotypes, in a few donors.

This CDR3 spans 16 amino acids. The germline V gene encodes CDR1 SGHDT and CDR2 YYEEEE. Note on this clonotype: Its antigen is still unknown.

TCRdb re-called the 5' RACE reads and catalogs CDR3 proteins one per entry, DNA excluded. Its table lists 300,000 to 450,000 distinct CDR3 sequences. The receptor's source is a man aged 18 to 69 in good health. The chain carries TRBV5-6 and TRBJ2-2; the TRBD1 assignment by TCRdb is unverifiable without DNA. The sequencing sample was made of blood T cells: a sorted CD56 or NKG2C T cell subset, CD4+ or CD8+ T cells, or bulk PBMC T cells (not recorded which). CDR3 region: CASSLRTQVYTGELFF.